The present TCR beta chain was sequenced within a study of PD-1 blockade in classical Hodgkin lymphoma. Assay: immunoSEQ multiplex PCR; the TCRdb copy retains only in-frame clones and omits some. The sample includes 25,000 to 30,000 clones, more than 70% of them seen just once. As to time point: newly diagnosed, previously untreated cHL patient sample. Purified CD4+ T cells were obtained from thawed PBMCs through magnetic negative selection. The material sequenced was CD4+ T cells from blood. This clonotype was sampled from a human donor with classical Hodgkin lymphoma.

CDR3 nucleotide sequence: TGTGCCAGCAGCTTAGCGCGGGAGCAGTACTTC. It codes for CASSLAREQYF. The chain links TRBV7-2 to TRBJ2-7; the D is unclear. This CDR3 has 11 amino acids. Germline CDR1 SGHTA, CDR2 FQGNSA. Deletions cut 0 bases from V and 7 bases from J, with 4 bases between.